Below are 15 T cell receptor beta chains sequenced from a single sample in a study of blood T cells in healthy people across ages. The authors ran a second PCR of about 6 to 11 cycles using a sample-barcoded 5' primer and a J-beta primer mix. TCRdb used MiXCR to reprocess the 5' RACE reads, holding one entry per CDR3 protein. The sample records about 280,000 distinct CDR3 sequences, around 27% being singletons. The sequenced material came from blood. The receptors come from a woman aged 70-85 years in good health.

The rearrangement uses TRBV3-1 and TRBJ1-1, with D uncertain. V was shortened by 4 bases and J by 1 base, with 13 bases between the two germline ends. The CDR3 loop spans 15 amino acids. Germline-derived CDR1 and CDR2 are LGHDT and YNNKEL (reference sequence). The CDR3 bases are TGTGCCAGCAGCCTATATGGGCAGGAGAACACTGAAGCTTTCTTT. It translates to CASSLYGQENTEAFF.

This chain connects TRBV7-2 to TRBJ1-2; TRBD1 might be the D (5 bases). Germline CDR1 SGHTA, CDR2 FQGNSA. This CDR3 has 15 residues. With 5 bases removed from V and 4 bases from J, the gap between germline ends came to 17 bases. The CDR3 protein is CASSPGEARVYGYTF. As DNA, the CDR3 is TGTGCCAGCAGCCCGGGGGAGGCCAGGGTCTATGGCTACACCTTC.

This clonotype was seen repeatedly, ten times or more. The rearrangement joins TRBV5-1 to TRBJ1-2; D is possibly TRBD1 (6 bases). Between the trimmed V and J ends, which lost 1 base and 2 bases, there was a span of 18 bases. Germline lookup yields CDR1 SGHRS and CDR2 YFSETQ. The CDR3 contains 17 residues. The CDR3 loop reads CASSLQGMGGLNYGYTF. The CDR3 DNA follows: TGCGCCAGCAGCTTGCAAGGAATGGGGGGCCTCAACTATGGCTACACCTTC.

This clonotype was detected a few times. J is TRBJ2-5 and V is TRBV18, with 11 bases fitting TRBD2. V was pared by 1 base and J by 11 bases, with 6 bases of the junction left unmatched. Germline-derived CDR1 and CDR2 are KGHSH and LQKENI. The CDR3 consists of 14 residues. CDR3 in amino acids: CASSPLAGGKEQYF. The CDR3 DNA reads as TGTGCCAGCTCACCACTAGCGGGAGGGAAGGAGCAGTACTTC.

The V call is TRBV7-8, the J call TRBJ2-1, with D unclear. The J call may be faulty, since TRBJ2-5 better matches the DNA end. Germline CDR1 and CDR2: SGHVS and FQNEAQ. This CDR3 contains 12 residues. CDR3: CASSHLVETQYF. CDR3 DNA: TGTGCCAGCAGCCATCTCGTAGAGACCCAGTACTTC.

The rearrangement links TRBV6-5 to TRBJ1-6, with 7 bases identical to TRBD1. The CDR3 spans 15 residues. J gave up 0 bases and V 7 bases, and 3 bases lay outside the gene matches. Germline V gene lookup returns CDR1 MNHEY and CDR2 SVGAGI. In DNA form, the CDR3 reads TGTGCCAGCACGTGGGACAGCTCCTATAATTCACCCCTCCACTTT. It yields the protein CASTWDSSYNSPLHF.

In this sample, this clonotype turned up a few times. CDR3 nucleotide sequence: TGTGCCAGCTCACCACCGGAAAGCGCCCAGTACTTC. This gives the protein CASSPPESAQYF. The chain links TRBV18 to TRBJ2-5; D not certain. Germline V gene data show CDR1 as KGHSH and CDR2 as LQKENI. Trimming left V 0 bases short and J 9 bases short, with 8 bases between. The CDR3 extends over 12 amino acids.

This clonotype came up once. The genes are TRBV2 and TRBJ1-1; no reliable D call. The germline V gene has CDR1 SNHLY and CDR2 FYNNEI. The V and J ends lost 2 bases and 5 bases respectively, with 12 bases between them. The CDR3 consists of 14 residues. The CDR3 sequence is CASSENGGGTEAFF. The CDR3, as DNA: TGTGCCAGCAGTGAAAACGGCGGCGGGACTGAAGCTTTCTTT.

The CDR3 sequence: CASSYSGLAGGAEQFF. As DNA, the CDR3 is TGTGCCAGCAGTTACTCTGGACTAGCGGGAGGTGCTGAGCAGTTCTTC. This rearrangement joins TRBV6-5 to TRBJ2-1, with 14 bases that match TRBD2. Germline CDR1 MNHEY, CDR2 SVGAGI. Trimming cost V 0 bases and J 9 bases; bases outside gene matches: 4. The CDR3 is 16 amino acids.

This clonotype has only a few counts. The rearrangement joins TRBV12-3 or TRBV12-4 to TRBJ1-4; 9 bases are shared with TRBD1. The CDR3 is 16 amino acids. Trimming took 5 bases from V and 11 from J; bases not matched to a gene: 15. In nucleotides, the CDR3 is TGTGCCAGCAGTCCAAACCCCGGGACAGGGAGGTGGAAACTGTTTTTT. Translating it yields CASSPNPGTGRWKLFF.

In its sample, this clonotype was seen a few times. V is TRBV7-2 and J is TRBJ2-4, with TRBD1 matching 9 bases. Germline lookup yields CDR1 SGHTA and CDR2 FQGNSA. The CDR3 contains 14 residues. V lost 3 bases, J lost 4 bases, and 1 base stayed unmatched. The CDR3 sequence: CASSFGQGKNIQYF. CDR3 sequence (DNA): TGTGCCAGCAGCTTTGGACAGGGGAAAAACATTCAGTACTTC.

This clonotype was observed a few times. This chain uses TRBV12-5 with TRBJ2-3, with 14 bases aligning to TRBD2. V lost 1 base to trimming and J lost 4 bases; unmatched junction nucleotides: 1. This CDR3 contains 16 residues. Germline V gives CDR1 LGHNT, CDR2 FRNRAP. CDR3: CASGLGLAGGADTQYF. The DNA of the CDR3 is TGTGCTAGTGGTTTGGGACTAGCGGGAGGGGCAGATACGCAGTATTTT.

The chain combines TRBV20-1 with TRBJ2-3, with D perhaps TRBD2 (6 bases). This CDR3 has 14 residues. Trimming left V 6 bases short and J 1 base short, with 14 bases between. Germline V gives CDR1 DFQATT, CDR2 SNEGSKA (reference sequence). CDR3 loop: CSAHGRRGTDTQYF. The DNA for the CDR3 is TGCAGTGCCCATGGGCGGAGGGGCACAGATACGCAGTATTTT.

This chain links TRBV7-2 with TRBJ2-3; possibly TRBD1 or TRBD2 for D (5 bases each). This CDR3 is built from 14 residues. Per the germline V gene, CDR1 is SGHTA and CDR2 is FQGNSA. Trimming shortened V by 4 bases and J by 2 bases, and 10 bases separated the two germline ends. CDR3 DNA sequence: TGTGCCAGCAGCTCTTGGGGGTACACAGATACGCAGTATTTT. This gives the protein CASSSWGYTDTQYF.

A remark on this clonotype: One end of the junction fails to match germline, which may point to a read error. The chain employs TRBV3-1 and TRBJ2-5; TRBD1 matches 11 bases. This CDR3 is 14 amino acids long. Germline V lookup: CDR1 LGHDT, CDR2 YNNKEL (reference sequence). The CDR3, as DNA: TGTGCCAGCATCCGGACAGGGGGCGCAGAGACCCAGTATTTC. Its translation: CASIRTGGAETQYF.